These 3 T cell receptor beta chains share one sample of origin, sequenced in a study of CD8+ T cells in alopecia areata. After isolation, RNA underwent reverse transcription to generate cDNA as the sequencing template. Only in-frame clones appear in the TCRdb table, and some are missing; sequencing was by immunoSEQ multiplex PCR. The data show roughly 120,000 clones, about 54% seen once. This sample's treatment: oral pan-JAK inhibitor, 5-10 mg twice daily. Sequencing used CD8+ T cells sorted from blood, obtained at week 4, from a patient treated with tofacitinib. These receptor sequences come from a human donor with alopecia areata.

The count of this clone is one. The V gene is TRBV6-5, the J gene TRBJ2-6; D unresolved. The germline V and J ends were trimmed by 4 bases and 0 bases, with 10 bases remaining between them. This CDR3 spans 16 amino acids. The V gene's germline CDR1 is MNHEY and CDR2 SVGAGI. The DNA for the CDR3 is TGTGCCAGCAGTTTATCATTTGGCTCTGGGGCCAACGTCCTGACTTTC. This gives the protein CASSLSFGSGANVLTF.

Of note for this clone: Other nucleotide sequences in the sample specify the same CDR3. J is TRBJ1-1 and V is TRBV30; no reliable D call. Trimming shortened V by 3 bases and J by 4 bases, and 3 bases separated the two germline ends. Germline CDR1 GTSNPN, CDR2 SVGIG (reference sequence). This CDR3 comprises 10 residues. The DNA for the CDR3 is TGTGCCTGGAGGGTCACTGAAGCTTTCTTT. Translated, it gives CAWRVTEAFF.

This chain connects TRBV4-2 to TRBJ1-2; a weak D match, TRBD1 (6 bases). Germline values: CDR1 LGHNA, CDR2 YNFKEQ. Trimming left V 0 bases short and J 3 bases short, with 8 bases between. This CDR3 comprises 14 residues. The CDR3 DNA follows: TGTGCCAGCAGCCAAGACAGACAGGACTATGGCTACACCTTC. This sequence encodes CASSQDRQDYGYTF.